The 26 T cell receptor beta chains reported below all come from one sample, sequenced in a study of Graves' ophthalmopathy and Graves' hyperthyroidism. Amplifying from RNA transcripts, the study obtained TCR beta CDR3 regions. An initial RT-PCR round employing HTBI primers preceded a second-round multiplex PCR. TCRdb re-called the multiplex PCR reads with MiXCR, one entry per CDR3 protein. The data show over a million distinct CDR3 sequences, roughly two fifths seen once. The sequenced material came from peripheral blood or thyroid tissue (not recorded which). Receptor source: an adult man with Graves' hyperthyroidism.

This clonotype was observed a handful of times. The final CDR3 position lacks the conserved phenylalanine or tryptophan, pointing to a likely read error. The limits of the CDR3 on the DNA are not certain, so only TCRdb's listed CDR3 is given. This chain links TRBV29-1 with TRBJ1-1; the tabulated D call, TRBD1, remains unverified against the DNA. The CDR3 is made up of 12 amino acids, end residues included. Germline CDR1 is SQVTM and CDR2 is ANQGSEA. The chain's CDR3 is CSVWGTMEEDNY.

The V gene is TRBV2, the J gene TRBJ1-5, with a weak D call TRBD1 (5 bases). The V gene's germline CDR1 is SNHLY and CDR2 FYNNEI. The CDR3 loop spans 14 amino acids. Trimming stripped 4 bases from V and 6 bases from J, with 13 bases between. The DNA of the CDR3 is TGTGCCAGCAGTGGGGGCCTATACAGTCAGCCCCAGCATTTT. This sequence encodes CASSGGLYSQPQHF.

Only a few counts were recorded for this clonotype. The genes are TRBV7-2 and TRBJ2-7; 7 bases agree with TRBD1. This CDR3 contains 13 residues. The germline CDR1 and CDR2 sequences are SGHTA and FQGNSA. Losses at the gene ends were 8 bases for V and 7 bases for J; bases not matched to a gene: 11. The CDR3 is CASSATGMGEQYF. The CDR3 nucleotides read TGTGCCAGCTCCGCGACAGGGATGGGGGAGCAGTACTTC.

The sample holds a few counts of this clonotype. The V call is TRBV10-3, the J call TRBJ1-5; 7 nucleotides align to TRBD1. The CDR3 covers 15 residues. V gave up 10 bases and J gave up 8 bases; unmatched junction bases: 17. Per the germline V gene, CDR1 is ENHRY and CDR2 is SYGVKD. In DNA, the CDR3 is TGTGCCAGTAGCGACGACAGGGTTTTAGTGAAGCCCCAGCATTTT. This sequence encodes CASSDDRVLVKPQHF.

In regard to this clonotype: Germline and junction disagree at one end, which may indicate a read error. The chain uses TRBV10-3 and TRBJ1-2, with D possibly TRBD1 on 6 matching bases. Germline CDR1 ENHRY, CDR2 SYGVKD. The CDR3 sequence is 18 residues long. The CDR3 here is CASSYSVVGGIQGDGYTF. CDR3 in DNA: TGTGCCAGCAGTTACTCGGTCGTCGGGGGAATACAGGGCGATGGCTACACCTTC.

Only a few counts were recorded for this clonotype. The chain carries TRBV6-2 or TRBV6-3 and TRBJ1-5; unclear D gene. V was clipped by 2 bases and J by 4 bases, with 6 bases between them. The CDR3 extends over 13 amino acids. From germline, CDR1 is MNHEY and CDR2 SVGEGT. CDR3 protein: CASSYRENQPQHF. The CDR3 DNA reads TGTGCCAGCAGTTACCGTGAAAATCAGCCCCAGCATTTT.

This clonotype was picked up many times. The rearrangement uses TRBV20-1 and TRBJ2-5; D is ambiguous. This CDR3 is 14 amino acids long. CDR1 and CDR2 from the germline V gene are DFQATT and SNEGSKA (reference sequence). Trimming pared 1 base from V and 2 bases from J, leaving 11 bases between. The CDR3 nucleotides read TGCAGTGCTAGAGTGCCAGGTGGACAAGAGACCCAGTACTTC. Translation: CSARVPGGQETQYF.

Ten or more counts support this clonotype. This sequence joins TRBV7-2 and TRBJ1-1; D remains ambiguous. The germline V gene encodes CDR1 SGHTA and CDR2 FQGNSA. V was trimmed by 4 bases and J by 4 bases, leaving 13 bases between them. The length of the CDR3 is 14 residues. CDR3 DNA: TGTGCCAGCAGCTACAAGACGGGCTCCACTGAAGCTTTCTTT. Protein product: CASSYKTGSTEAFF.

The V call is TRBV29-1, the J call TRBJ2-7; D might be TRBD1 or TRBD2, each matching 5 bases. The germline V and J ends were trimmed by 4 bases and 3 bases, with 10 bases remaining between them. Germline loops: CDR1 SQVTM, CDR2 ANQGSEA. The CDR3 sequence is 12 residues long. CDR3 sequence reads: CSVASGRYEQYF. Written as DNA, the CDR3 is TGCAGCGTTGCGTCGGGACGCTACGAGCAGTACTTC.

Comments on this clonotype: This may be a read error: a much more frequent sequence differs by one nucleotide. The chain employs TRBV20-1 and TRBJ2-2; tentatively, D is TRBD2 (6 bases). The CDR3 extends over 13 amino acids. Germline CDR1 and CDR2: DFQATT and SNEGSKA (reference sequence). Written as DNA, the CDR3 is TGCAGTGCTAGTAGACCTTACACCGGGGGGCTGTTTTTT. Translating gives CSASRPYTGGLFF.

This clonotype has more than one count but fewer than ten. This rearrangement joins TRBV4-2 to TRBJ1-3; no definite D call. Germline CDR1 reads LGHNA; CDR2 reads YNFKEQ. The CDR3 is made up of 16 amino acids. V dropped 2 bases and J dropped 1 base, with 12 bases sitting between them. DNA for the CDR3: TGTGCCAGCAGCCAAACAACGGTCGGTTCTGGAAACACCATATATTTT. It is translated as CASSQTTVGSGNTIYF.

CDR3 in DNA: TGTGCTACCCACGACAGGGACGTGAATGCTTTCTTT. This encodes CATHDRDVNAFF. V usage is TRBV15 and J usage is TRBJ1-1; 7 bases align to TRBD1. Germline CDR1 is LNHNV and CDR2 is YYDKDF (reference sequence). This CDR3 comprises 12 residues.

This clonotype was found a few times. Just one base apart from a much larger clone, this may be a read error. The rearrangement joins TRBV6-1 to TRBJ2-7; weak D call: TRBD2 (5 bases). CDR3 size: 14 residues. Looked up from germline, CDR1 is MNHNS and CDR2 is SASEGT. The CDR3 bases are TGTGCCAGCAGTGAGTTCGGGGAATCCTACGAGCGGTACTTC. Its protein is CASSEFGESYERYF.

V gene TRBV9 combines with J gene TRBJ1-2; tentatively, D is TRBD1 (6 bases). The CDR3 is 15 residues long. The V end was cut by 3 bases, the J end by 3 bases, with 15 bases between. CDR1 is SGDLS and CDR2 is YYNGEE in the germline V gene. The CDR3 DNA follows: TGTGCCAGCAGCGGGGGGGGCTTTTCGGACTATGGCTACACCTTC. Translation: CASSGGGFSDYGYTF.

V gene TRBV19 combines with J gene TRBJ1-1, with 9 bases aligning to TRBD1. The CDR3 totals 14 residues. Per the germline V gene, CDR1 is LNHDA and CDR2 is SQIVND (reference sequence). Trimming at V came to 4 bases and at J to 4 bases, leaving 4 bases not matched to a gene. For the CDR3, the DNA is TGTGCCAGTAGTACCACGACAGGGGGCACTGAAGCTTTCTTT. Its translation: CASSTTTGGTEAFF.

This clonotype has ten or more counts. The rearrangement links TRBV7-9 to TRBJ1-6; D possibly corresponds to TRBD1 (5 bases). Trimming took 7 bases from V and 5 from J, leaving 15 bases between them. The CDR3 runs 15 residues. CDR1 and CDR2 (germline): SEHNR, FQNEAQ (reference sequence). In DNA form, the CDR3 reads TGTGCCAGCAACAGAGGGGAGCCCGATAATTCACCCCTCCACTTT. Its protein product is CASNRGEPDNSPLHF.

This clonotype has just a few counts. V usage is TRBV2 and J usage is TRBJ1-1; TRBD1 matches 11 bases. With 6 bases clipped from V and 8 bases from J, the junction kept 5 bases outside the gene matches. The CDR3 has 13 residues. Germline V gene sequence: CDR1 SNHLY, CDR2 FYNNEI. DNA for the CDR3: TGTGCCAGCAGCCACGGGACAGGGGGAGAAGCTTTCTTT. It encodes CASSHGTGGEAFF.

To note about this clonotype: It may be a read error: a sequence one base away is much more abundant. The chain couples TRBV10-2 to TRBJ1-6; the match to TRBD1 covers 8 bases. The CDR3 runs 13 residues. Trimming took 10 bases from V and 5 from J; bases not matched to a gene: 4. Germline V lookup: CDR1 WSHSY, CDR2 SAAADI. The CDR3 sequence: CATATGDNSPLHF. CDR3 DNA: TGCGCCACCGCGACAGGGGATAATTCACCCCTCCACTTT.

Worth noting for this clonotype: A single base separates this from a much larger clone, so it may be a read error. The rearrangement links TRBV9 to TRBJ1-6, with unresolved D. CDR1 SGDLS and CDR2 YYNGEE come from the germline V gene. The CDR3 spans 14 residues. CDR3 bases: TGTGCCAGCAGCGTAGCTCCAGCCAATTCACCCTTCCACTTT. Translation: CASSVAPANSPFHF.

In this sample, this clonotype turned up many times. Germline is not matched at one junction end, which may reflect a read error. The rearrangement uses TRBV7-2 and TRBJ1-5; D call uncertain. Per germline, CDR1 SGHTA and CDR2 FQGNSA. The CDR3 is made up of 15 amino acids. CDR3 in amino acids: CASSLAGGPMQPQHF. In nucleotides, the CDR3 is TGTGCCAGCAGCCTAGCGGGTGGGCCGATGCAGCCCCAGCATTTT. Looking up the rest from reference TRBV7-2 and TRBJ1-5 gives the full variable domain: GAGVSQSPSNKVTEKGKDVELRCDPISGHTALYWYRQSLGQGLEFLIYFQGNSAPDKSGLPSDRFSAERTGGSVSTLTIQRTQQEDSAVYLCASSLAGGPMQPQHFGDGTRLSIL.

This chain joins TRBV12-3 or TRBV12-4 and TRBJ1-5; D gene uncertain. Trimming took 5 bases from V and 1 from J, leaving 12 bases between them. The CDR3 has 15 amino acids. CDR3 in DNA: TGTGCCAGCAGTAACCGTGATTCAAGCAATCAGCCCCAGCATTTT. This translates into CASSNRDSSNQPQHF.

V gene TRBV15 combines with J gene TRBJ1-2; D perhaps matches TRBD1 (5 bases). The CDR3 covers 13 residues. The germline CDR1 and CDR2 sequences are LNHNV and YYDKDF (reference sequence). V lost 3 bases to trimming and J lost 8 bases, with 13 bases between them. For the CDR3, the DNA is TGTGCCACCAGCAGTCAGACAAGGGGAGGCTACACCTTC. Translated: CATSSQTRGGYTF.

The genes are TRBV7-9 and TRBJ1-5, with 8 bases lining up with TRBD1. CDR3 size: 15 residues. Trimming took 4 bases from V and 5 from J; bases not matched to a gene: 7. The germline gives CDR1 SEHNR, CDR2 FQNEAQ (reference sequence). The DNA for the CDR3 is TGTGCCAGCAGCTCGGACAGGGCTTTTCATCAGCCCCAGCATTTT. This encodes CASSSDRAFHQPQHF. Variable domain in full (rest from reference TRBV7-9 and TRBJ1-5): DTGVSQNPRHKITKRGQNVTFRCDPISEHNRLYWYRQTLGQGPEFLTYFQNEAQLEKSRLLSDRFSAERPKGSFSTLEIQRTEQGDSAMYLCASSSDRAFHQPQHFGDGTRLSIL.

Of note for this clonotype: This sequence may be a read error, since a much larger clone differs from it by one base. The J gene is TRBJ2-7, the V gene TRBV7-2; a weak D match, TRBD2 (6 bases). The germline CDR1 and CDR2 sequences are SGHTA and FQGNSA. There are 15 residues in the CDR3. CDR3 sequence reads: CAISLNWGELAEQYF. The CDR3 nucleotides are TGTGCCATCAGCTTAAATTGGGGGGAGCTTGCCGAGCAGTACTTC.

This clonotype was seen at least ten times. The chain employs TRBV13 and TRBJ1-1; 7 bases agree with TRBD1. CDR3 length: 15 residues. Germline lookup yields CDR1 PRHDT and CDR2 FYEKMQ (reference sequence). V lost 0 bases to trimming and J lost 11 bases; unmatched junction nucleotides: 12. CDR3 amino acids: CASSLGRQGPDGAFF. CDR3 in DNA: TGTGCCAGCAGCTTAGGGCGACAGGGCCCCGACGGCGCTTTCTTT. The whole variable domain, remainder taken from reference TRBV13 and TRBJ1-1, is AAGVIQSPRHLIKEKRETATLKCYPIPRHDTVYWYQQGPGQDPQFLISFYEKMQSDKGSIPDRFSAQQFSDYHSELNMSSLELGDSALYFCASSLGRQGPDGAFFGQGTRLTVV.

V gene TRBV6-5 combines with J gene TRBJ1-6, with D perhaps matching TRBD1 (6 bases). Trimming pared 5 bases from V and 0 bases from J, leaving 17 bases between. The CDR3 consists of 18 residues. Germline assignment: CDR1 MNHEY and CDR2 SVGAGI. The CDR3 DNA reads as TGTGCCAGCAGTCGGATTACAGGGATCAGCTCCTATAATTCACCCCTCCACTTT. It is translated as CASSRITGISSYNSPLHF.